The 25 T cell receptor beta chains below were found in one sample sequenced in a study of identical twins. Each CDR3 protein is one row after TCRdb ran MiXCR on the 5' RACE reads. Among about 280,000 distinct CDR3 sequences, about 8.9% were seen once, and the ten largest hold approximately 2.1%. The same data also went into a second study, on yellow fever vaccine responses in identical twins.

The sequencing sample was made of memory (CD45RO+) T cells sorted from blood. The receptors come from a woman under 30 in good health.

This chain uses TRBV7-9 with TRBJ2-5, with D possibly matching TRBD2 (6 bases). Germline V gene lookup returns CDR1 SEHNR and CDR2 FQNEAQ (reference sequence). V lost 0 bases, J lost 4 bases, and 12 bases lay in between. The CDR3 sequence is 15 residues long. The DNA of the CDR3 is TGTGCCAGCAGCTTAGCTCGGGGGTACGGAGAGACCCAGTACTTC. Encoded protein: CASSLARGYGETQYF.

This clonotype was seen a few times. The chain has TRBV12-3 or TRBV12-4 and TRBJ2-5; TRBD2 matches at 9 bases. CDR3 length equals 14 residues. Trimming took 5 bases from V and 3 from J; bases not matched to a gene: 4. CDR3 nucleotides: TGTGCCAGCAGTCAAATAGCGGGGGAAGAGACCCAGTACTTC. It encodes CASSQIAGEETQYF.

This sequence joins TRBV20-1 and TRBJ2-3, with 11 bases aligning to TRBD2. After removal of 6 bases from V and 2 bases from J, the junction contained 7 bases not matched to a gene. Germline CDR1 is DFQATT and CDR2 is SNEGSKA (reference sequence). This CDR3 spans 15 amino acids. This CDR3 is CSAPPSGRYTDTQYF. Written as DNA, the CDR3 is TGCAGTGCCCCCCCTAGCGGGAGGTACACAGATACGCAGTATTTT.

The chain recombines TRBV20-1 with TRBJ1-1; a weak D match, TRBD1 (6 bases). The ends were cut back, 5 bases at V and 1 base at J, with 17 bases in the middle. This CDR3 is 15 amino acids long. The germline CDR1 and CDR2 sequences are DFQATT and SNEGSKA (reference sequence). The CDR3 region has the DNA TGCAGTGCTGGAACCCCCCGGACAGCGAACACTGAAGCTTTCTTT. Amino acid sequence: CSAGTPRTANTEAFF.

Only a few counts were recorded for this clonotype. The chain uses TRBV5-1 and TRBJ2-1; 7 bases are a match to TRBD2. Unmatched junction bases numbered 7, after V lost 5 bases and J lost 2 bases. Per germline, CDR1 SGHRS and CDR2 YFSETQ. The CDR3 contains 15 residues. The CDR3 DNA is TGCGCCAGCAGGTCGGCGCGGGAGACCTACAATGAGCAGTTCTTC. It yields the protein CASRSARETYNEQFF. Based on the CDR3 plus reference TRBV5-1 and TRBJ2-1, the full variable domain is KAGVTQTPRYLIKTRGQQVTLSCSPISGHRSVSWYQQTPGQGLQFLFEYFSETQRNKGNFPGRFSGRQFSNSRSEMNVSTLELGDSALYLCASRSARETYNEQFFGPGTRLTVL.

This clonotype was seen more than once but under ten times. The chain links TRBV6-5 to TRBJ1-1; D is ambiguous. Germline values: CDR1 MNHEY, CDR2 SVGAGI. CDR3 size: 13 residues. The V end lost 4 bases, the J end lost 6 bases, and 12 bases lay between the germline ends. CDR3 in amino acids: CASSSPLGPEAFF. CDR3 DNA: TGTGCCAGCAGTTCGCCCCTGGGCCCTGAAGCTTTCTTT.

This clonotype was seen repeatedly, ten times or more. The chain employs TRBV5-5 and TRBJ2-3; TRBD2 is a possible D gene (5 bases). The germline V gene has CDR1 SGHKS and CDR2 YYEKEE (reference sequence). The V and J ends lost 5 bases and 2 bases respectively, with 15 bases between them. The CDR3 runs 15 residues. The CDR3: CASRKMGEPTDTQYF. For the CDR3, the DNA is TGTGCCAGCAGGAAAATGGGAGAACCCACAGATACGCAGTATTTT.

The rearrangement uses TRBV9 and TRBJ2-1; possibly TRBD2 for D (7 bases). Germline-derived CDR1 and CDR2 are SGDLS and YYNGEE. Trimming shortened V by 1 base and J by 7 bases, and 15 bases separated the two germline ends. The CDR3 consists of 15 residues. The CDR3 region is CASSVNAGAVNEQFF. CDR3 sequence (DNA): TGTGCCAGCAGCGTAAACGCGGGGGCGGTTAATGAGCAGTTCTTC.

In this sample, this clonotype turned up a few times. V and J are TRBV9 and TRBJ2-5; D is undetermined. CDR1 and CDR2 (germline): SGDLS, YYNGEE. The CDR3 spans 14 residues. The germline V and J ends were trimmed by 3 bases and 7 bases, with 16 bases remaining between them. This CDR3 reads CASSADQKGVTQYF. CDR3 bases: TGTGCCAGCAGCGCGGACCAGAAGGGTGTGACCCAGTACTTC. Full variable domain (rest looked up from reference TRBV9 and TRBJ2-5): DSGVTQTPKHLITATGQRVTLRCSPRSGDLSVYWYQQSLDQGLQFLIQYYNGEERAKGNILERFSAQQFPDLHSELNLSSLELGDSALYFCASSADQKGVTQYFGPGTRLLVL.

This clonotype was detected ten times or more. The rearrangement links TRBV19 to TRBJ2-6, with D possibly TRBD1 on 8 matching bases. The germline V gene encodes CDR1 LNHDA and CDR2 SQIVND (reference sequence). V shed 8 bases and J shed 3 bases, with 17 bases lying between them. This CDR3 region has 16 residues. The CDR3 is CASSTGDYVGANVLTF. The CDR3 DNA reads TGTGCCAGTTCGACAGGGGACTACGTTGGGGCCAACGTCCTGACTTTC.

This clonotype has at least ten counts. This sequence joins TRBV12-3 or TRBV12-4 and TRBJ2-3, with D perhaps matching TRBD1 (5 bases). The CDR3 runs to 14 residues. With 4 bases removed from V and 6 bases from J, the gap between germline ends came to 14 bases. The CDR3 region is CASSSWQGRDTQYF. DNA of the CDR3: TGTGCCAGCAGTTCTTGGCAGGGTCGGGATACGCAGTATTTT.

Only a few counts were recorded for this clonotype. The rearrangement uses TRBV19 and TRBJ2-1; D call uncertain. The V end lost 3 bases, the J end lost 9 bases, and 18 bases lay between the germline ends. Per the germline V gene, CDR1 is LNHDA and CDR2 is SQIVND (reference sequence). The CDR3 covers 15 residues. The CDR3 loop is CASSIRAATSFEQFF. The CDR3 DNA reads TGTGCCAGTAGTATTCGTGCGGCGACTTCCTTTGAGCAGTTCTTC.

This clonotype was counted at least ten times. The chain is built from TRBV7-2 and TRBJ2-2; a possible D gene is TRBD2 (5 bases). Germline V lookup: CDR1 SGHTA, CDR2 FQGNSA. Trimming took 0 bases from V and 3 from J, leaving 8 bases between them. The CDR3 is 15 residues long. Here the CDR3 DNA reads TGTGCCAGCAGCTTAGCTAGCGTTGACACCGGGGAGCTGTTTTTT. Amino acid sequence: CASSLASVDTGELFF.

This sequence joins TRBV5-1 and TRBJ1-1; the D gene is possibly TRBD1 (6 bases). V was clipped by 4 bases and J by 0 bases, with 10 bases between them. Germline V gene sequence: CDR1 SGHRS, CDR2 YFSETQ. The CDR3 loop spans 14 amino acids. The CDR3 loop is CASSGDNLNTEAFF. The DNA for the CDR3 is TGCGCCAGCAGCGGGGACAACTTGAACACTGAAGCTTTCTTT.

The chain is built from TRBV2 and TRBJ2-1; TRBD2 aligns across 8 bases. The V segment lost 6 bases and the J segment 6 bases; nucleotides outside the gene matches: 7. Germline values: CDR1 SNHLY, CDR2 FYNNEI. The CDR3 extends over 14 amino acids. The CDR3 reads CASSRASGRNEQFF. As DNA, the CDR3 is TGTGCCAGCAGCCGGGCTAGCGGGCGCAATGAGCAGTTCTTC.

This clonotype was counted only a few times. The V and J genes are TRBV7-3 and TRBJ1-1; D unresolved. Germline V lookup: CDR1 SGHTA, CDR2 FQGTGA. This CDR3 has 13 residues. The V gene lost 2 bases and the J gene lost 0 bases, with 4 bases spanning the gap. Here the CDR3 reads CASSLVMNTEAFF. The CDR3 DNA reads TGTGCCAGCAGCTTAGTCATGAACACTGAAGCTTTCTTT.

V is TRBV20-1 and J is TRBJ1-1; D perhaps matches TRBD1 (6 bases). The CDR3 consists of 11 residues. V lost 4 bases and J 8 bases, leaving 11 bases between the germline ends. In germline, CDR1 is DFQATT, CDR2 SNEGSKA (reference sequence). The CDR3: CSATGTPEAFF. In nucleotides, the CDR3 is TGCAGTGCTACAGGGACACCGGAAGCTTTCTTT.

The J gene is TRBJ2-7, the V gene TRBV18; TRBD2 aligns across 10 bases. Germline V gene lookup returns CDR1 KGHSH and CDR2 LQKENI. V was clipped by 6 bases and J by 0 bases; unmatched bases: 5. The CDR3 length is 15 residues. CDR3 bases: TGTGCCAGCTCGCGCCCTAGCGGGAGCTCCTACGAGCAGTACTTC. Protein product: CASSRPSGSSYEQYF.

In its sample, this clonotype was seen many times. The chain employs TRBV5-1 and TRBJ2-4, with a tentative D call TRBD1 (6 bases). There are 17 residues in the CDR3. Deletions cut 0 bases from V and 0 bases from J, with 13 bases between. CDR1 SGHRS and CDR2 YFSETQ come from the germline V gene. CDR3 DNA: TGCGCCAGCAGCTTGGAAGGGGGAACCCAAGCCAAAAACATTCAGTACTTC. Its protein product is CASSLEGGTQAKNIQYF.

The J gene is TRBJ2-5, the V gene TRBV5-5; D remains ambiguous. The CDR3 has 14 residues. Trimming pared 4 bases from V and 6 bases from J, leaving 16 bases between. Germline lookup yields CDR1 SGHKS and CDR2 YYEKEE (reference sequence). CDR3 sequence (DNA): TGTGCCAGCAGCCGACAAGGACCTCAGAAGACCCAGTACTTC. It translates to CASSRQGPQKTQYF.

There are many counts of this clonotype. The DNA is omitted, as the CDR3 cannot be located on it reliably, and the CDR3 follows TCRdb's listing. The J gene is TRBJ2-5, the V gene TRBV10-3; the table's TRBD1 call for D was not verified on the DNA. Counting both end residues, the CDR3 totals 16 amino acids. The germline gives CDR1 ENHRY, CDR2 SYGVKD. CDR3 in amino acids: CAISSSGTGNVETQYF.

This clonotype appeared many times. V and J are TRBV5-1 and TRBJ1-1; no definite D call. The CDR3 spans 14 residues. Germline V gives CDR1 SGHRS, CDR2 YFSETQ. V lost 1 base and J lost 5, with 12 bases in between. CDR3 amino acids: CASSLSPSVTEAFF. CDR3 DNA sequence: TGCGCCAGCAGCTTGTCTCCCTCCGTTACTGAAGCTTTCTTT.

With respect to this clonotype: The junction differs from germline at one of its ends, possibly a read error. The chain employs TRBV3-1 and TRBJ2-1, with 11 bases fitting TRBD2. The CDR3 sequence is 15 residues long. CDR1 and CDR2 from the germline V gene are LGHDT and YNNKEL (reference sequence). This CDR3 reads CACSPAGTSGLIQFF. The DNA for the CDR3 is TGTGCCTGCAGCCCCGCCGGGACTAGCGGTTTAATTCAGTTCTTC.

This clonotype was detected ten times or more. The V and J genes are TRBV20-1 and TRBJ2-3; D ambiguous. Trimming took 2 bases from V and 6 from J, leaving 12 bases between them. This CDR3 comprises 13 residues. CDR1 DFQATT and CDR2 SNEGSKA come from the germline V gene (reference sequence). CDR3 protein: CSARFQARDTQYF. The CDR3 coding sequence is TGCAGTGCTAGATTTCAGGCGCGGGATACGCAGTATTTT.

This clonotype was seen a few times. The chain has TRBV25-1 and TRBJ2-3; 13 bases align to TRBD2. Germline V CDR1 and CDR2: MGHDK, SYGVNS. CDR3 length: 14 residues. After removal of 8 bases from V and 2 bases from J, the junction contained 1 base not matched to a gene. CDR3 amino acids: CASGLAGVTDTQYF. CDR3 coding DNA: TGTGCCAGCGGACTAGCGGGGGTCACAGATACGCAGTATTTT.